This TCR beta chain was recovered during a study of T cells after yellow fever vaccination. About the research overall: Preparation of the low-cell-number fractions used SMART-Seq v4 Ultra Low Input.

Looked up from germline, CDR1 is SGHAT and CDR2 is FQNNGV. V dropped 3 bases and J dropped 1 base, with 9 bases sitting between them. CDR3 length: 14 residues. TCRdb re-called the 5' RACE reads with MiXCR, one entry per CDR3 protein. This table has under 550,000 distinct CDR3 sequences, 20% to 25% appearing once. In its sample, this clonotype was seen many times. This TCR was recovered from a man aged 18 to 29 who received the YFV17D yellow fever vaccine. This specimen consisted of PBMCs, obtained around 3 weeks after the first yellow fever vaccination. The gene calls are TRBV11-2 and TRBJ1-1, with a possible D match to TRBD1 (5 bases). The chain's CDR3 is CASSLTDSNTEAFF. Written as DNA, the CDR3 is TGTGCCAGCAGCTTGACAGATTCGAACACTGAAGCTTTCTTT.